This T cell receptor (beta chain) was recovered during a study of monozygotic twins with inflammatory bowel disease. PCR of TCRalpha and TCRbeta cDNA was nested, with two rounds of roughly 16 and 10 cycles. TCRdb re-called the 5' RACE reads, yielding one record per CDR3 amino acid sequence without DNA. The listing records approximately 200,000 distinct CDR3 sequences. Total RNA isolation used whole blood (no T cell sorting was performed). The CDR3 contains 15 residues. CDR1 and CDR2 (germline): SGDLS, YYNGEE. Input material: blood. The chain combines TRBV9 with TRBJ2-1; TCRdb picks TRBD2, but there is no DNA to check that call. The receptor was derived from a human donor with ulcerative colitis or Crohn's disease, or a healthy co-twin of an affected twin (not recorded which). The CDR3 loop reads CASSVGASGANEQFF. The whole variable domain, remainder taken from reference TRBV9 and TRBJ2-1, is DSGVTQTPKHLITATGQRVTLRCSPRSGDLSVYWYQQSLDQGLQFLIQYYNGEERAKGNILERFSAQQFPDLHSELNLSSLELGDSALYFCASSVGASGANEQFFGPGTRLTVL.